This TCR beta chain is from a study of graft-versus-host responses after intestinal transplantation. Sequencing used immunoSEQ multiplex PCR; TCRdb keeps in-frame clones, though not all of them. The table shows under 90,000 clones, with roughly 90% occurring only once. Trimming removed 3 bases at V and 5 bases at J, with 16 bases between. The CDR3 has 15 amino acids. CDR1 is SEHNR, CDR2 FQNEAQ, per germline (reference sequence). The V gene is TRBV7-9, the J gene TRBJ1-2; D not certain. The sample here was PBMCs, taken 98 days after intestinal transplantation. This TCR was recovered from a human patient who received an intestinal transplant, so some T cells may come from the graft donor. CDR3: CASSFGREEQYGYTF. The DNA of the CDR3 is TGTGCCAGCAGCTTTGGGAGGGAAGAGCAGTATGGCTACACCTTC.